This T cell receptor (beta chain) was obtained from a study of T cell responses to AZD1222 COVID-19 vaccine. TCRdb's copy holds only in-frame clones and misses some; the assay was immunoSEQ multiplex PCR. The sample carries tens of thousands of clones, 83% recorded once. This CDR3 has 15 residues. Germline-derived CDR1 and CDR2 are MNHEY and SVGAGI. Trimming removed 0 bases from V and 4 bases from J, with 10 bases in between. Sequencing was performed on peripheral blood, taken 28 days after the second AZD1222 dose. The J gene is TRBJ1-3, the V gene TRBV6-5, with unresolved D. The receptor comes from an adult who received the AZD1222 COVID-19 vaccine. The chain's CDR3 is CASSYSRTPGNTIYF. The CDR3 DNA reads as TGTGCCAGCAGTTACTCGAGGACGCCCGGAAACACCATATATTTT.